The clone carrying this T cell receptor beta chain turned up a few times. The antigen remains unidentified. This record belongs to a study of cytomegalovirus exposure and HLA in healthy donors. Findings and caveats of the study: For TCR beta chains, V- and J-gene trimming was later linked to a missense DCLRE1C variant. Later findings reportedly placed an Asian-associated ancestry cluster below the approximately 670-donor mean for N-insertions. Using the classifier, cytomegalovirus status was reportedly diagnosed with high specificity and sensitivity. The study reported that TCR beta sequences accurately predicted HLA-A and HLA-B alleles in most subjects.

V was clipped by 3 bases and J by 4 bases; unmatched bases: 4. This CDR3 contains 15 residues. CDR1 and CDR2 (germline): ENHRY, SYGVKD. PCR primers comprised 60 Vbeta and 13 Jbeta primers. The method was immunoSEQ multiplex PCR; TCRdb's version includes in-frame clones alone and lacks a portion of them. The data show some 140,000 clones, around 77% seen once. V is TRBV10-3 and J is TRBJ1-5; 9 bases agree with TRBD1. This clonotype originated in a woman aged 55-70 years in good health and CMV-seronegative. The sequenced sample consisted of PBMCs. CDR3 protein: CAISDRQGENQPQHF. The CDR3 DNA reads as TGTGCCATCAGTGACCGACAGGGGGAAAATCAGCCCCAGCATTTT.